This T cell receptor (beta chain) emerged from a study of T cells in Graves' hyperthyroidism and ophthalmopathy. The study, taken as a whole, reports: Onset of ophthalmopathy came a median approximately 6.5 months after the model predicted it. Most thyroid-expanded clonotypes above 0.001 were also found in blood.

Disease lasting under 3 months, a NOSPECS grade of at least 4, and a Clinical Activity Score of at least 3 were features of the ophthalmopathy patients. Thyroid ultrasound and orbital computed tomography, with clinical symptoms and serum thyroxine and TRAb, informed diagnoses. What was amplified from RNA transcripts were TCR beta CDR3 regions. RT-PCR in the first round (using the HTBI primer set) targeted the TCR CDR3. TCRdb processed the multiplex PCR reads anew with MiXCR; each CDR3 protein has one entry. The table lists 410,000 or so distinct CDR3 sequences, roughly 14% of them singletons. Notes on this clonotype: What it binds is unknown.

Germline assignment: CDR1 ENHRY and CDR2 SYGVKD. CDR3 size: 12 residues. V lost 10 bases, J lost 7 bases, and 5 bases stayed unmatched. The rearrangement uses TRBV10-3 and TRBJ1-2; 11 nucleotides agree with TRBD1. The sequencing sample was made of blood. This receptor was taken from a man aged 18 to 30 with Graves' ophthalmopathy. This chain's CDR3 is CATGTGGVGYTF. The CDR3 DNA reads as TGTGCCACCGGGACAGGGGGAGTTGGCTACACCTTC.